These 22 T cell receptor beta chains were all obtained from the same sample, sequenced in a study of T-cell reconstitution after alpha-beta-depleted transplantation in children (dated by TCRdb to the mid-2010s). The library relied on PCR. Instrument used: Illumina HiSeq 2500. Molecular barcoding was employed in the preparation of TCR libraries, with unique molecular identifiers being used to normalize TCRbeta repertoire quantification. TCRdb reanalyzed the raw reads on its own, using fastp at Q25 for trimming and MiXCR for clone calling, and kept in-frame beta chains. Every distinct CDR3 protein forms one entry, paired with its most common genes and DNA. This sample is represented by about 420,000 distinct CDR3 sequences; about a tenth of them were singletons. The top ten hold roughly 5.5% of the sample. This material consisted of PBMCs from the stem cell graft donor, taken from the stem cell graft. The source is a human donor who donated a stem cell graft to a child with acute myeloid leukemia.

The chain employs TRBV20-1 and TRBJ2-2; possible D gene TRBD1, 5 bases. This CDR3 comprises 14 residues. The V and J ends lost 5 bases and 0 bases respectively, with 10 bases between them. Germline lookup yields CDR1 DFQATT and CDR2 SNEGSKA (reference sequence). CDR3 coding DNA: TGCAGTGCTCCGGACATTTCGAACACCGGGGAGCTGTTTTTT. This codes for CSAPDISNTGELFF.

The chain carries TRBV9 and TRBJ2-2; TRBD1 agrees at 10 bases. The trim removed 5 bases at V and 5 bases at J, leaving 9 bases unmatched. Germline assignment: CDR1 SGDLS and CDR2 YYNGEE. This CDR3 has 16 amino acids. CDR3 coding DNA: TGTGCCAGCAGTGGTACCGGGACAGGGGTAACCGGGGAGCTGTTTTTT. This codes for CASSGTGTGVTGELFF.

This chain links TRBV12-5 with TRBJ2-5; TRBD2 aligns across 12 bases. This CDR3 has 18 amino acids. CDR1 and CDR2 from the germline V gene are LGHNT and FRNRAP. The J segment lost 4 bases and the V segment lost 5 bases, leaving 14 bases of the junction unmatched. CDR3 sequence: CASGLRTSGVPAAETQYF. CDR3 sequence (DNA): TGTGCTAGTGGTCTCAGGACTAGCGGGGTCCCGGCTGCAGAGACCCAGTACTTC.

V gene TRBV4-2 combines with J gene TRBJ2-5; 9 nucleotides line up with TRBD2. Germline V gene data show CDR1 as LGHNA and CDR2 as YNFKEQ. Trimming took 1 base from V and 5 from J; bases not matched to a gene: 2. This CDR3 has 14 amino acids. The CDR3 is CASSQVAGGETQYF. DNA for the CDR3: TGTGCCAGCAGCCAAGTTGCGGGGGGGGAGACCCAGTACTTC.

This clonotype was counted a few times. This chain's CDR3 is CASSPFGYQETQYF. DNA for the CDR3: TGTGCCAGCAGCCCATTTGGGTACCAAGAGACCCAGTACTTC. The gene calls are TRBV7-8 and TRBJ2-5, with D uncertain. Between the trimmed V and J ends, which lost 5 bases and 0 bases, there was a span of 10 bases. CDR3 size: 14 residues. Germline CDR1 and CDR2: SGHVS and FQNEAQ.

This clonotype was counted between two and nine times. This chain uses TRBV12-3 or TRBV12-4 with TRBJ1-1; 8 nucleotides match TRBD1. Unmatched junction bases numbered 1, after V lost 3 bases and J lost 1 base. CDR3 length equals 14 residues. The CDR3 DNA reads TGTGCCAGCAGTTTGGGACAGGCGAACACTGAAGCTTTCTTT. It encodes CASSLGQANTEAFF.

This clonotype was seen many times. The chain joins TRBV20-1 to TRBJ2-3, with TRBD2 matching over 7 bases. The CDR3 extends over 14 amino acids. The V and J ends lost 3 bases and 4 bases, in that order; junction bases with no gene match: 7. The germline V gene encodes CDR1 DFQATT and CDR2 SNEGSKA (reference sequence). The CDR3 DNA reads TGCAGTGCTAGGCGGGAGTTTTCAGCAGATACGCAGTATTTT. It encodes CSARREFSADTQYF.

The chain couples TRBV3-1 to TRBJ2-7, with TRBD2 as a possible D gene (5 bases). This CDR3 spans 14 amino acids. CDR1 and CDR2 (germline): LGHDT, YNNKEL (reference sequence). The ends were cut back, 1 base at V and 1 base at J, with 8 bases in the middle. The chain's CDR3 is CASSQGIASYEQYF. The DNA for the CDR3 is TGTGCCAGCAGCCAAGGGATAGCGTCCTACGAGCAGTACTTC.

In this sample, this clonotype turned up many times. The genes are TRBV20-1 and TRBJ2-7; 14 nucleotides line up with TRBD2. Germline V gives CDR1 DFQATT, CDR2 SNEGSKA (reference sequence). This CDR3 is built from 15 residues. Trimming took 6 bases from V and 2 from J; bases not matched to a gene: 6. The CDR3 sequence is CSAAGLAGGTYEQYF. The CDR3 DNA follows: TGCAGTGCCGCCGGACTAGCGGGGGGCACCTACGAGCAGTACTTC.

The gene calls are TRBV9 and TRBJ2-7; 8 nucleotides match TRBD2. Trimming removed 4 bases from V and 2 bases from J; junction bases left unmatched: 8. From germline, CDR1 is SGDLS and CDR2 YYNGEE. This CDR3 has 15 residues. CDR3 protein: CASSPSGSGAYEQYF. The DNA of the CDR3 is TGTGCCAGCAGCCCCTCGGGTAGCGGGGCCTACGAGCAGTACTTC.

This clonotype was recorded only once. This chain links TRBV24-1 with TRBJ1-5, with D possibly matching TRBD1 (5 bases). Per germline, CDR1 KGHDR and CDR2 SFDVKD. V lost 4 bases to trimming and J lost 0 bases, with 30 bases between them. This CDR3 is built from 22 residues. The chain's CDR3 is CATSETLVDRRLEGNSNQPQHF. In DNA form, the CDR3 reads TGTGCCACCAGTGAGACCCTTGTAGACAGACGACTCGAAGGTAATAGCAATCAGCCCCAGCATTTT.

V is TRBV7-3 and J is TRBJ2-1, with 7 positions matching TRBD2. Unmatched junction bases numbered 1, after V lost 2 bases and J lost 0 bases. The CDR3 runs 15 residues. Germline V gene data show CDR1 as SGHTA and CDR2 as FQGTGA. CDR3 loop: CASSLLAASYNEQFF. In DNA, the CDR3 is TGTGCCAGCAGCTTACTAGCGGCCTCCTACAATGAGCAGTTCTTC.

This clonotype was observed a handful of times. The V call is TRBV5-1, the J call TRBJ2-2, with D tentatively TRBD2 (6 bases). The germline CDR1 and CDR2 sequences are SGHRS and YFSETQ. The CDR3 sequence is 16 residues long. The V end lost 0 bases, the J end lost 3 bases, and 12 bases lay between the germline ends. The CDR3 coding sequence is TGCGCCAGCAGCTTGGACGCGGGGCGGGACACCGGGGAGCTGTTTTTT. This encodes CASSLDAGRDTGELFF.

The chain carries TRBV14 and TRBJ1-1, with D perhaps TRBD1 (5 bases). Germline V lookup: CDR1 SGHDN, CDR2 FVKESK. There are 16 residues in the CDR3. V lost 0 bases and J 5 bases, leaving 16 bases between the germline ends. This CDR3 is CASSQEWGPRRTEAFF. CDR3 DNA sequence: TGTGCCAGCAGCCAAGAATGGGGCCCCCGACGGACTGAAGCTTTCTTT.

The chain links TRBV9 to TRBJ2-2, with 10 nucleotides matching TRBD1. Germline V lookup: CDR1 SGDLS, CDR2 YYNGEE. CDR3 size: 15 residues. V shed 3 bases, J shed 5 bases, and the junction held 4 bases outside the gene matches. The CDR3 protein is CASSEGQGVTGELFF. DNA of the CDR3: TGTGCCAGCAGCGAAGGACAGGGGGTTACCGGGGAGCTGTTTTTT.

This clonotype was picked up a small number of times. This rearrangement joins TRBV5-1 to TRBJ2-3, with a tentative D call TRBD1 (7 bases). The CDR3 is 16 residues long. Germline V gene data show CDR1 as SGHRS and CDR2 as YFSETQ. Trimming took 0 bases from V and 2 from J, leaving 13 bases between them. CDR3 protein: CASSLVGGGVTDTQYF. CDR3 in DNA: TGCGCCAGCAGCTTGGTTGGAGGGGGCGTCACAGATACGCAGTATTTT.

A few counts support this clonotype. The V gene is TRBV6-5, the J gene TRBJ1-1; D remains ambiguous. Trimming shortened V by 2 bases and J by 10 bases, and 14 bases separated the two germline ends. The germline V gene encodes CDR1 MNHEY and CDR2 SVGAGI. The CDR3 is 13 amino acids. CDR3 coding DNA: TGTGCCAGCAGTTACCTCGGCCCATCGGGAGCTTTCTTT. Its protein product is CASSYLGPSGAFF.

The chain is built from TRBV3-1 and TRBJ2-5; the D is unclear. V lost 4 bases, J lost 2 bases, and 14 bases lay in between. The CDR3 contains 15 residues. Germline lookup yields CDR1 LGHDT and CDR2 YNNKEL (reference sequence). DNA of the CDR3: TGTGCCAGCAGCCTATACCTGGGGAAACAAGAGACCCAGTACTTC. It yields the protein CASSLYLGKQETQYF.

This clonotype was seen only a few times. The DNA of the CDR3 is TGCGCCAGCAGCGCGGAGGGACAGGCTAACTATGGCTACACCTTC. Residues: CASSAEGQANYGYTF. The chain links TRBV5-1 to TRBJ1-2; TRBD1 matches at 8 bases. Per germline, CDR1 SGHRS and CDR2 YFSETQ. CDR3 length equals 15 residues. J was trimmed by 0 bases and V by 4 bases; bases with no gene match: 5.

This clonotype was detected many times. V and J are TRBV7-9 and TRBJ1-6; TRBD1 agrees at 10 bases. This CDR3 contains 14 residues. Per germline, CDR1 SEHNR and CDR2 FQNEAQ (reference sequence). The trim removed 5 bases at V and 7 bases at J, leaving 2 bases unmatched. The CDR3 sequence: CASSEGQGNSPLHF. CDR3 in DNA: TGTGCCAGCAGCGAGGGACAGGGGAATTCACCCCTCCACTTT.

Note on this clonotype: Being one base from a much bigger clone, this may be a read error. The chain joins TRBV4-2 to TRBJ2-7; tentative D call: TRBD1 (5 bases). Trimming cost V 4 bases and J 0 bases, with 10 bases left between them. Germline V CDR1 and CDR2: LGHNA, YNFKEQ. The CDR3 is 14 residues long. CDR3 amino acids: CASSPGHFSYEQYF. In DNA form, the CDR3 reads TGTGCCAGCAGCCCCGGACACTTCTCCTACGAGCAGTACTTC.

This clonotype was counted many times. The CDR3 loop is CTAGGRVPDTQYF. The CDR3, as DNA: TGCACCGCGGGCGGGAGGGTCCCGGATACGCAGTATTTT. J is TRBJ2-3 and V is TRBV20-1; 9 bases map to TRBD2. Germline V CDR1 and CDR2: DFQATT, SNEGSKA (reference sequence). The CDR3 has 13 amino acids.